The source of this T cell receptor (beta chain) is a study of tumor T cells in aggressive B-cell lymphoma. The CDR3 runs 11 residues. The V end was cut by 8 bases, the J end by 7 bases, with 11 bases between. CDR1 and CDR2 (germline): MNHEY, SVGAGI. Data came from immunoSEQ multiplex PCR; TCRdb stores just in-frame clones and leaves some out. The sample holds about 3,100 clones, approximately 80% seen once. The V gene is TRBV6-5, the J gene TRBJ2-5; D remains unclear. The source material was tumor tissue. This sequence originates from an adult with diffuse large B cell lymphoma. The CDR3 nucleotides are TGTGCCAGCGGTTCGGGTTGGACCCAGTACTTC. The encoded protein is CASGSGWTQYF.